This passage covers 20 T cell receptor beta chains from one sample sequenced in a study of shared T cell receptors in the human thymus. Here immunoSEQ multiplex PCR was the method, and the copy in TCRdb shows in-frame clones only, minus some. The table has roughly 560,000 clones, roughly 74% seen once. This same sample was also part of a study on human thymus T cells.

Source material: thymocytes. The receptors stem from a boy younger than two with a congenital heart defect.

Comment on this clone: The same CDR3 also results from other DNA sequences found in this sample. V usage is TRBV11-2 and J usage is TRBJ2-7, with 12 bases aligning to TRBD1. The germline V gene has CDR1 SGHAT and CDR2 FQNNGV. This CDR3 is built from 14 residues. J gave up 4 bases and V 5 bases, and 3 bases lay outside the gene matches. CDR3 sequence: CASSPGQGAYEQYF. The DNA of the CDR3 is TGTGCCAGCAGCCCGGGACAGGGGGCTTACGAGCAGTACTTC.

The chain has TRBV13 and TRBJ1-1; D unclear. The CDR3 loop spans 14 amino acids. V gave up 8 bases and J gave up 1 base, with 14 bases separating them. The germline V gene encodes CDR1 PRHDT and CDR2 FYEKMQ (reference sequence). CDR3 bases: TGTGCCAGCGGACTCGGGCACAAGAACACTGAAGCTTTCTTT. This encodes CASGLGHKNTEAFF.

The J gene is TRBJ2-5, the V gene TRBV29-1; 9 bases fit TRBD1. The CDR3 extends over 13 amino acids. The germline gives CDR1 SQVTM, CDR2 ANQGSEA. Unmatched junction bases numbered 9, after V lost 8 bases and J lost 5 bases. The CDR3 coding sequence is TGCAGCCCTGGACAGGGGCCGGGGGAGACCCAGTACTTC. Translating it yields CSPGQGPGETQYF.

The CDR3 spells CASENGEQYF. The CDR3, as DNA: TGTGCCAGCGAGAACGGGGAGCAGTACTTC. The chain combines TRBV7-6 with TRBJ2-7; D gene ambiguous. There are 10 residues in the CDR3. V was clipped by 8 bases and J by 7 bases, with 9 bases between them. Germline lookup yields CDR1 SGHVS and CDR2 FNYEAQ.

This sequence joins TRBV20-1 and TRBJ2-1, with D unclear. V was pared by 8 bases and J by 10 bases, with 15 bases between. The CDR3 totals 11 residues. From germline, CDR1 is DFQATT and CDR2 SNEGSKA (reference sequence). CDR3 region: CSPRQLAEQFF. DNA for the CDR3: TGCAGTCCGCGGCAGCTCGCGGAGCAGTTCTTC.

The CDR3 sequence is CASSPQQGRGVDGYTF. CDR3 nucleotides: TGTGCCAGCAGCCCCCAACAGGGTCGGGGGGTTGATGGCTACACCTTC. The chain links TRBV7-4 to TRBJ1-2; tentative D call: TRBD1 (6 bases). The germline V gene has CDR1 SGHVT and CDR2 SQSDAQ. V lost 5 bases, J lost 6 bases, and 22 bases lay in between. The CDR3 consists of 16 residues.

V gene TRBV14 combines with J gene TRBJ2-7; D is possibly TRBD1 (6 bases). CDR3 length: 15 residues. Trimming shortened V by 5 bases and J by 1 base, and 15 bases separated the two germline ends. Germline V gene sequence: CDR1 SGHDN, CDR2 FVKESK. CDR3 DNA sequence: TGTGCCAGCAGCGAACGACAGGCCGAATCCTACGAGCAGTACTTC. Encoded protein: CASSERQAESYEQYF.

This clone was recorded a few times. The rearrangement links TRBV4-3 to TRBJ2-1; the D gene is possibly TRBD2 (6 bases). In germline, CDR1 is LGHNA, CDR2 YSLEER. The CDR3 runs to 15 residues. V was pared by 0 bases and J by 6 bases, with 12 bases between. This CDR3 is CASSQDGKRANEQFF. CDR3 DNA sequence: TGCGCCAGCAGCCAAGATGGCAAGCGGGCCAATGAGCAGTTCTTC.

This rearrangement joins TRBV2 to TRBJ2-6, with D uncertain. V was clipped by 5 bases and J by 3 bases, with 11 bases between them. The CDR3 is 15 amino acids. Germline loops: CDR1 SNHLY, CDR2 FYNNEI. CDR3 in DNA: TGTGCCAGCAGTTGGGCCCTAAATGGGGCCAACGTCCTGACTTTC. Translating gives CASSWALNGANVLTF.

This rearrangement joins TRBV19 to TRBJ2-7, with 7 nucleotides matching TRBD1. The CDR3 runs to 13 residues. The germline V gene encodes CDR1 LNHDA and CDR2 SQIVND (reference sequence). V shed 9 bases and J 4 bases; nucleotides not matched to a gene: 9. The CDR3 reads CASRKGAGYEQYF. For the CDR3, the DNA is TGTGCCAGCCGAAAGGGGGCTGGGTACGAGCAGTACTTC.

This chain uses TRBV5-1 with TRBJ2-4, with 8 bases matching TRBD1. The CDR3 contains 14 residues. The V segment lost 3 bases and the J segment 7 bases; nucleotides outside the gene matches: 6. Germline V gene data show CDR1 as SGHRS and CDR2 as YFSETQ. In DNA, the CDR3 is TGCGCCAGCAGCTCGGACAGGGATGTTAACATTCAGTACTTC. Its translation: CASSSDRDVNIQYF.

The J gene is TRBJ2-7, the V gene TRBV14, with TRBD2 matching 8 bases. V dropped 0 bases and J dropped 12; count of bases not matched to a gene: 13. Germline values: CDR1 SGHDN, CDR2 FVKESK. This CDR3 spans 15 amino acids. DNA of the CDR3: TGTGCCAGCAGCCAAGAGCTCCCGGGCGGGAGGATGCGGTACTTC. Residues: CASSQELPGGRMRYF.

The gene calls are TRBV5-5 and TRBJ1-2, with a weak D call TRBD1 (6 bases). Looked up from germline, CDR1 is SGHKS and CDR2 is YYEKEE (reference sequence). This CDR3 has 14 residues. V gave up 3 bases and J gave up 2 bases, with 11 bases separating them. The CDR3 DNA reads as TGTGCCAGCAGCTATACCCAGGGGAACTATGGCTACACCTTC. Encoded protein: CASSYTQGNYGYTF.

This chain uses TRBV27 with TRBJ2-7, with a weak D call TRBD1 (5 bases). Trimming removed 2 bases from V and 6 bases from J, with 14 bases in between. The V gene's germline CDR1 is MNHEY and CDR2 SMNVEV (reference sequence). The CDR3 extends over 14 amino acids. The CDR3 bases are TGTGCCAGCAGTTTACGGCGGCAGGGTGTCGAGCAGTACTTC. Translation gives CASSLRRQGVEQYF.

This clone was seen a few times. This chain's CDR3 is CAWSVRSRDTYGYTF. The CDR3, as DNA: TGTGCCTGGAGTGTAAGATCCCGGGACACCTATGGCTACACCTTC. This chain joins TRBV30 and TRBJ1-2; a weak D match, TRBD1 (6 bases). The V end lost 0 bases, the J end lost 4 bases, and 15 bases lay between the germline ends. Per the germline V gene, CDR1 is GTSNPN and CDR2 is SVGIG (reference sequence). The CDR3 has 15 residues.

Here the CDR3 DNA reads TGCGCCAGCAGCTTGGCCGACAGGGACGGCTACACCTTC. As protein: CASSLADRDGYTF. The rearrangement joins TRBV5-1 to TRBJ1-2; TRBD1 matches at 7 bases. CDR3 size: 13 residues. Trimming took 0 bases from V and 8 from J; bases not matched to a gene: 4. Germline loops: CDR1 SGHRS, CDR2 YFSETQ.

V usage is TRBV18 and J usage is TRBJ1-5; a possible D gene is TRBD1 (6 bases). Per germline, CDR1 KGHSH and CDR2 LQKENI. The CDR3 length is 15 residues. Deletions cut 5 bases from V and 2 bases from J, with 13 bases between. The CDR3 spells CASSAGRGGNQPQHF. DNA of the CDR3: TGTGCCAGCTCAGCAGGCAGGGGCGGCAATCAGCCCCAGCATTTT.

This clone was picked up a small number of times. The J gene is TRBJ1-6, the V gene TRBV28, with D tentatively TRBD1 (6 bases). Germline assignment: CDR1 MDHEN and CDR2 SYDVKM. V gave up 6 bases and J gave up 9 bases, with 12 bases separating them. The CDR3 is 13 residues long. The CDR3 DNA reads TGTGCCAGCAGCACTGGGGGCGGTTCACCCCTCCACTTT. The encoded protein is CASSTGGGSPLHF.

Only a few counts were recorded for this clone. The rearrangement joins TRBV19 to TRBJ2-6, with D possibly TRBD1 on 6 matching bases. The CDR3 runs to 17 residues. V gave up 3 bases and J gave up 2 bases, with 14 bases separating them. CDR1 and CDR2 (germline): LNHDA, SQIVND (reference sequence). The CDR3 sequence: CASSIRPGDPGANVLTF. CDR3 coding DNA: TGTGCCAGTAGTATCCGCCCAGGGGACCCTGGGGCCAACGTCCTGACTTTC.

This chain joins TRBV6-1 and TRBJ2-7; 7 bases line up with TRBD1. The CDR3 covers 14 residues. V was pared by 2 bases and J by 6 bases, with 7 bases of the junction left unmatched. Germline assignment: CDR1 MNHNS and CDR2 SASEGT. The chain's CDR3 is CASSERDSRLEQYF. In DNA form, the CDR3 reads TGTGCCAGCAGTGAAAGGGACAGCCGCCTCGAGCAGTACTTC.